This T cell receptor beta chain was sequenced during a study of cytomegalovirus exposure and HLA in healthy donors. Notes on the study in general: A few chains tied to CMV proved CMV antigen-specific in vitro. Most sequenced TCRs were rare (though some public TCRs occurred in many donors).

Remarks on this clone: Its antigen is not known.

Only in-frame clones appear in the TCRdb table, and some are missing; sequencing was by immunoSEQ multiplex PCR. The table lists around 120,000 clones, about 84% of them singletons. Trimming took 0 bases from V and 5 from J; bases not matched to a gene: 3. CDR3 length equals 15 residues. Per germline, CDR1 KGHSH and CDR2 LQKENI. This clonotype was obtained from a man aged 18 to 29 in good health and CMV-seronegative. The sample was PBMCs. The chain combines TRBV18 with TRBJ1-2; 10 bases map to TRBD1. CDR3 DNA: TGTGCCAGCTCACCACCTGGACAGGGGGTTTATGGCTACACCTTC. Its protein product is CASSPPGQGVYGYTF.